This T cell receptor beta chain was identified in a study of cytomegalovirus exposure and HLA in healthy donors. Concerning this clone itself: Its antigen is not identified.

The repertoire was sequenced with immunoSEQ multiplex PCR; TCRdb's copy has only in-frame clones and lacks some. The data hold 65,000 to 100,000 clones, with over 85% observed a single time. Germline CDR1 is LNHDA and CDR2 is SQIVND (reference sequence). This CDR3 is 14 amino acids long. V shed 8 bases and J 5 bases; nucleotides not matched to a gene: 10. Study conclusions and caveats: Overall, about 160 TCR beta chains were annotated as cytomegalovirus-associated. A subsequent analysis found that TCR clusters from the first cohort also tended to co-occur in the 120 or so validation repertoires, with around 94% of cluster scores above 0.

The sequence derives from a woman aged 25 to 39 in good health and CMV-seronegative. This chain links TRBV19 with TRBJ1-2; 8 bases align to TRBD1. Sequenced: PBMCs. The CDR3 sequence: CASFLNQGAYGYTF. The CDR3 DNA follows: TGTGCCAGTTTCCTAAACCAGGGGGCGTATGGCTACACCTTC. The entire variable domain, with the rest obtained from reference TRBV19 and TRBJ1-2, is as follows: DGGITQSPKYLFRKEGQNVTLSCEQNLNHDAMYWYRQDPGQGLRLIYYSQIVNDFQKGDIAEGYSVSREKKESFPLTVTSAQKNPTAFYLCASFLNQGAYGYTFGSGTRLTVV.